A selection of T cell receptor beta chains follows, all from one sample in a study of shared clonotypes between healthy human individuals. TCRdb's copy holds only in-frame clones and misses some; the assay was immunoSEQ multiplex PCR. The repertoire holds under 2,500,000 clones, with 90% to 96% as singletons. Sequencing was done on a sample of naive CD4+ T cells sorted from blood. Receptor source: a man aged 18 to 30 in good health. The CDR3 runs from the conserved cysteine through the conserved F or W. The D gene is left open where the match is weak. The size of a clone is reported for some rows only, either as once, few or many, or as a class for expanded clones.

TGTGCCATCAGTGACAGGGGCAAGGATTCACCCCTCCACTTT CAISDRGKDSPLHF - - 14 TRBJ1-6 TRBV10-3
TGTGCCAGCAGCGGGGACAGGGACTATGGCTACACCTTC CASSGDRDYGYTF - TRBD1 13 TRBJ1-2 TRBV7-2
TGCGCCAGCAGCCAAGCTAGCGGTTCCTACAATGAGCAGTTCTTC CASSQASGSYNEQFF - TRBD2 15 TRBJ2-1 TRBV4-1
TGTGCCAGCAGCCAACGTGGACAGTGGGGACAAGAGACCCAGTACTTC CASSQRGQWGQETQYF - - 16 TRBJ2-5 TRBV14
TGTGCCAGCAGTGGACCCCGCGTTGCTACGCAGTATTTT CASSGPRVATQYF - - 13 TRBJ2-3 TRBV6-1
TGTGCCAGCAGCGTTACTAGCGGAACGAACACCGGGGAGCTGTTTTTT CASSVTSGTNTGELFF - TRBD2 16 TRBJ2-2 TRBV7-6
TGTGCCAGCAGTTTATCACCCCCCAATCAGCCCCAGCATTTT CASSLSPPNQPQHF - - 14 TRBJ1-5 TRBV28
TGCGCCAGCAGCTTGGCAGATTATGGCTACACCTTC CASSLADYGYTF - - 12 TRBJ1-2 TRBV5-1
TGCGCCAGCGGGACTGGGAACTATGGCTACACCTTC CASGTGNYGYTF - - 12 TRBJ1-2 TRBV10-1
TGTGCCAGCAGTCAAGGGGGACCCGGCACCGGGGAGCTGTTTTTT CASSQGGPGTGELFF - - 15 TRBJ2-2 TRBV6-5
TGTGCCAGCAGTGAAATGGGGAGGCCGGATAATGAAAAACTGTTTTTT CASSEMGRPDNEKLFF - - 16 TRBJ1-4 TRBV6-1
TGTGCCAGCAGCCCAGACAGGGGGCGGATCGAAGCTTTCTTT CASSPDRGRIEAFF - TRBD1 14 TRBJ1-1 TRBV7-2
TGTGCCAGTAGTATGTCAGCGGGAGCAGAGGAAACCCAGTACTTC CASSMSAGAEETQYF - TRBD2 15 TRBJ2-5 TRBV19
TGTGCCAGCAGGAAGGGACGGTCCACAGATACGCAGTATTTT CASRKGRSTDTQYF once - 14 TRBJ2-3 TRBV11-2
TGCGCCAGCAGCCTGGTAGTTCCGGGACAGGGATACGAGCAGTACTTC CASSLVVPGQGYEQYF - TRBD1 16 TRBJ2-7 TRBV5-1
TGTGCCACCTCCAACCCCTACGAGCAGTACTTC CATSNPYEQYF - - 11 TRBJ2-7 TRBV6-6
TGTGCCAGCCATCGGAGGCGGGTAGTCGATTTTGGTCAGTTCTTC CASHRRRVVDFGQFF - - 15 TRBJ2-1 TRBV6-7
TGTGCCTGGAGTCGGACAGGGGGGCAAGAGACCCAGTACTTC CAWSRTGGQETQYF - TRBD1 14 TRBJ2-5 TRBV30
TGTGCCAGCTCACGCAATCCGGGACAGGCCAACTATGGCTACACCTTC CASSRNPGQANYGYTF - TRBD1 16 TRBJ1-2 TRBV18
TGTGCCAGCAGTTTGACAGGGGTATCCTATAATTCACCCCTCCACTTT CASSLTGVSYNSPLHF - TRBD1 16 TRBJ1-6 TRBV27
TGTGCCAGCAGAAATACAGGGACCATTAACTATGGCTACACCTTC CASRNTGTINYGYTF once - 15 TRBJ1-2 TRBV7-9
TGTGCCAGCAGTGAAGCAGAGATTTACAATGAGCAGTTCTTC CASSEAEIYNEQFF - - 14 TRBJ2-1 TRBV2
TGTGCCAGCAGCTTAGGTGGCAAAACCTACGAGCAGTACTTC CASSLGGKTYEQYF - - 14 TRBJ2-7 TRBV7-2
TGTGCCAGCAGCGTCACGGGCAGGGGTGGAAACACCATATATTTT CASSVTGRGGNTIYF - - 15 TRBJ1-3 TRBV7-9